This section outlines one T cell receptor beta chain sequence together with its context. Germline-derived CDR1 and CDR2 are MDHEN and SYDVKM. Trimming cost V 4 bases and J 3 bases, with 12 bases left between them. The CDR3 is made up of 14 amino acids. This specimen comes from a study of blood T cell repertoires in COVID-19. Clones were read by immunoSEQ multiplex PCR, and TCRdb kept only the in-frame ones, dropping some. The sample has some 110,000 clones, about 85% seen once. This TCR was recovered from a man aged 40-55 years with acute or convalescent COVID-19. The sample taken for sequencing was peripheral blood. The V gene is TRBV28, the J gene TRBJ1-2; D is perhaps TRBD1 (5 bases). This CDR3 is CASSYGGLDYGYTF. Here the CDR3 DNA reads TGTGCCAGCAGTTACGGGGGGTTAGACTATGGCTACACCTTC.